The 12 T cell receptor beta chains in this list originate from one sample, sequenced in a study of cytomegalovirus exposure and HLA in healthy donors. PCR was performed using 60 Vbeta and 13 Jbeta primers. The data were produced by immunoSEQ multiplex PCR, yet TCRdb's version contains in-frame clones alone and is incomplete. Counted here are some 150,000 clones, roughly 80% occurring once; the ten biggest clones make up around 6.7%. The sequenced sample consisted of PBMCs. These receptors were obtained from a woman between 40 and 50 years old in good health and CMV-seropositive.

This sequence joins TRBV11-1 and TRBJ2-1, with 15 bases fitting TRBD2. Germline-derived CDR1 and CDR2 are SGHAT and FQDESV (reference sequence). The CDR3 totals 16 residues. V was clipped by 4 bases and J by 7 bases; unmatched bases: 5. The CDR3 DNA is TGTGCCAGCAGCTACGGACTAGCGGGGGGGCTGAATGAGCAGTTCTTC. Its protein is CASSYGLAGGLNEQFF. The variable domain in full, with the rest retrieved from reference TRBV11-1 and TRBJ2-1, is EAEVAQSPRYKITEKSQAVAFWCDPISGHATLYWYRQILGQGPELLVQFQDESVVDDSQLPKDRFSAERLKGVDSTLKIQPAELGDSAMYLCASSYGLAGGLNEQFFGPGTRLTVL.

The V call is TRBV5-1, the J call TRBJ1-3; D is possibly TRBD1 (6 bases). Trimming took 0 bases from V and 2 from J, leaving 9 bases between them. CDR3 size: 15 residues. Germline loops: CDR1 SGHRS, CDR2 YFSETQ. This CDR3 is CASSLASGAGNTIYF. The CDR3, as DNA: TGCGCCAGCAGCTTGGCCTCAGGGGCTGGAAACACCATATATTTT.

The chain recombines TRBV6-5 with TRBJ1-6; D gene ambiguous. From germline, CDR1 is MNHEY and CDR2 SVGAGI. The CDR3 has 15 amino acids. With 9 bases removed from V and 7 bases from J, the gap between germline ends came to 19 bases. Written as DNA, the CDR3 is TGTGCCAGTCAAACGGGAGCAGAATACAATTCACCCCTCCACTTT. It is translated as CASQTGAEYNSPLHF.

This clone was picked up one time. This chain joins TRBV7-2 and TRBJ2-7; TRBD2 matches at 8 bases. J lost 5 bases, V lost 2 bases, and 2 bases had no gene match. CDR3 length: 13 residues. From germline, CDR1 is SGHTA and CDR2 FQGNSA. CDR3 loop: CASSLMRGDEQYF. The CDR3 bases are TGTGCCAGCAGCTTAATGCGGGGGGACGAGCAGTACTTC.

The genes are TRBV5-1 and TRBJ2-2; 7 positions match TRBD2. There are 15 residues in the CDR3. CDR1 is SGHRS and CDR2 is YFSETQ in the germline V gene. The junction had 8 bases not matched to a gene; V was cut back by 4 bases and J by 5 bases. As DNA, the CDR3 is TGCGCCAGCAGCCCTGGACTAGACTATACCGGGGAGCTGTTTTTT. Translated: CASSPGLDYTGELFF. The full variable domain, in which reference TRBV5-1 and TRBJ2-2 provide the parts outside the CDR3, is KAGVTQTPRYLIKTRGQQVTLSCSPISGHRSVSWYQQTPGQGLQFLFEYFSETQRNKGNFPGRFSGRQFSNSRSEMNVSTLELGDSALYLCASSPGLDYTGELFFGEGSRLTVL.

CDR3 in amino acids: CASSPLMTSGGPIDTQYF. The CDR3 DNA follows: TGTGCCAGCAGTCCACTAATGACTAGCGGGGGGCCCATAGATACGCAGTATTTT. The chain is built from TRBV27 and TRBJ2-3, with 13 bases matching TRBD2. The V segment lost 5 bases and the J segment 5 bases; nucleotides outside the gene matches: 13. Germline lookup yields CDR1 MNHEY and CDR2 SMNVEV (reference sequence). The CDR3 loop spans 18 amino acids.

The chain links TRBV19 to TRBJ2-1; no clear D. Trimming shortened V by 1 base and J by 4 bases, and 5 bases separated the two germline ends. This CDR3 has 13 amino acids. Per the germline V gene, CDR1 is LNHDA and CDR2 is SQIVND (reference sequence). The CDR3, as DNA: TGTGCCAGTAGTATAGTTCAGTACAATGAGCAGTTCTTC. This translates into CASSIVQYNEQFF.

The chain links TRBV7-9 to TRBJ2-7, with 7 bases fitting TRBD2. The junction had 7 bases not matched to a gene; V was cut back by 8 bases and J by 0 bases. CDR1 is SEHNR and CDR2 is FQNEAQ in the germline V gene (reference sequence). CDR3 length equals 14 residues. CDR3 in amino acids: CASAWEGSSYEQYF. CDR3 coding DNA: TGTGCCAGCGCGTGGGAGGGGAGCTCCTACGAGCAGTACTTC. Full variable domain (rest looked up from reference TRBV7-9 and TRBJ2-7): DTGVSQNPRHKITKRGQNVTFRCDPISEHNRLYWYRQTLGQGPEFLTYFQNEAQLEKSRLLSDRFSAERPKGSFSTLEIQRTEQGDSAMYLCASAWEGSSYEQYFGPGTRLTVT.

DNA of the CDR3: TGTGCCAGCATGACGCAGGGGAATACGCAGTATTTT. This encodes CASMTQGNTQYF. The chain uses TRBV6-5 and TRBJ2-3, with a weak D call TRBD1 (6 bases). The CDR3 loop spans 12 amino acids. V lost 7 bases to trimming and J lost 7 bases, with 12 bases between them. CDR1 and CDR2 from the germline V gene are MNHEY and SVGAGI.

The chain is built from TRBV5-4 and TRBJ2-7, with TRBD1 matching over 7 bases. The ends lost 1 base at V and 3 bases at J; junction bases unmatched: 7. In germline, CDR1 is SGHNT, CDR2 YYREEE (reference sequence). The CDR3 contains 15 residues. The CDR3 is CASSLSLDRNYEQYF. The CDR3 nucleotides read TGTGCCAGCAGCTTGAGTTTGGACAGGAACTACGAGCAGTACTTC.

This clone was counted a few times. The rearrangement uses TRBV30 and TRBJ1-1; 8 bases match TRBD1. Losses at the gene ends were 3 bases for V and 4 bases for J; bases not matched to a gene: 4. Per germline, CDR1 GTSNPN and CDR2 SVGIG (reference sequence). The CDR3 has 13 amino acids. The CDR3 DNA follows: TGTGCCTGGAGGCAGGGGGCGGGCACTGAAGCTTTCTTT. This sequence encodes CAWRQGAGTEAFF.

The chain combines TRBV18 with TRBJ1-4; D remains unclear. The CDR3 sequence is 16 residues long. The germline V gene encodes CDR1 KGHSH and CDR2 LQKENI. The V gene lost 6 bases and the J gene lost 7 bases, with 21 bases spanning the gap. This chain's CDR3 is CASSPNKMGAAEKLFF. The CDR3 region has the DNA TGTGCCAGCTCTCCTAATAAAATGGGCGCTGCTGAAAAACTGTTTTTT.